Listed below are T cell receptor beta chains from one sample, sequenced in a study of CD8 T cells in ankylosing spondylitis. TCRdb independently ran MiXCR on the 5' RACE reads; one entry per CDR3 protein. Of roughly 150,000 distinct CDR3 sequences listed, under 35% are singletons. The source material was synovial fluid, either unsorted or a sorted T cell fraction (not recorded which). The source of these receptors is a male donor with ankylosing spondylitis. Each CDR3 is given without its conserved first and last residue.

cdr3_aa	cdr3_length	j_call	v_call
ASSSLPGTGGSFYSGANVLT	20	TRBJ2-6	TRBV6-2/TRBV6-3
ASSRGLIPFYEQY	13	TRBJ2-7	TRBV11-2
ASSLGRKPSGEQF	13	TRBJ2-1	TRBV11-2
ASSIWKPTNYGYT	13	TRBJ1-2	TRBV19
SVGGQGEEQY	10	TRBJ2-7	TRBV29-1
ASSLVLPENTGELF	14	TRBJ2-2	TRBV5-1
ASSQTGLGGELF	12	TRBJ2-2	TRBV7-3
ASSYTRPTTDTQY	13	TRBJ2-3	TRBV6-2/TRBV6-3
ASSFLSALKGTQY	13	TRBJ2-5	TRBV12-3/TRBV12-4
ASKPTHSGTIQY	12	TRBJ2-4	TRBV7-2
ASSSGQGDTEAF	12	TRBJ1-1	TRBV5-1
ASSSAGLVGNTIY	13	TRBJ1-3	TRBV11-2
ASSLSGQGHSPLH	13	TRBJ1-6	TRBV7-2
SATNPQGRDTEAF	13	TRBJ1-1	TRBV20-1
AVGVYEQY	8	TRBJ2-7	TRBV6-5
ASSSPGSVESGANVLT	16	TRBJ2-6	TRBV28
SAGDRGGYT	9	TRBJ1-2	TRBV20-1
ASSEGTLAGTEAF	13	TRBJ1-1	TRBV6-1
ASSLVAGPSYEQY	13	TRBJ2-7	TRBV7-2
ASSVGDRPNQPQH	13	TRBJ1-5	TRBV9
ASSSGQEATNEQF	13	TRBJ2-1	TRBV5-1
SVDNGPNQPQH	11	TRBJ1-5	TRBV29-1
ASSHGTSDQPQH	12	TRBJ1-5	TRBV3-1
ASSLLQSSYNEQF	13	TRBJ2-1	TRBV12-3/TRBV12-4
ASAQPGLAGNEQF	13	TRBJ2-1	TRBV12-3/TRBV12-4
ASSSSSRQSENYGYT	15	TRBJ1-2	TRBV11-3
ASSYGLGTYGYT	12	TRBJ1-2	TRBV6-2/TRBV6-3
ASSPSDSYTDTQY	13	TRBJ2-3	TRBV2
ASSYPYNEQF	10	TRBJ2-1	TRBV6-2/TRBV6-3
ASSLRKTGAEQY	12	TRBJ2-7	TRBV7-2
ASSSGLERYNEQF	13	TRBJ2-1	TRBV3-1
ASSLTLAVEQF	11	TRBJ2-1	TRBV7-8
ASSRSLSYEQY	11	TRBJ2-7	TRBV12-3/TRBV12-4
ASSPMAGTSSYEQY	14	TRBJ2-7	TRBV7-2
ASSKAAPGNEQF	12	TRBJ2-1	TRBV6-1
SARDRGTLSGEAF	13	TRBJ1-1	TRBV20-1
ATSDPQGDARNTQY	14	TRBJ2-3	TRBV24-1
ASSLTGRTGGSGNTIY	16	TRBJ1-3	TRBV28
ASSPQASPDIQY	12	TRBJ2-4	TRBV18
ASSLGAATSSR	11	TRBJ2-7	TRBV7-2
ASSLRGGPAKNIQY	14	TRBJ2-4	TRBV12-3/TRBV12-4
ASSLTRGPYNEQF	13	TRBJ2-1	TRBV7-3
ASSRRDDATIY	11	TRBJ1-3	TRBV5-5
ASSYRIPTGASEQY	14	TRBJ2-7	TRBV6-2/TRBV6-3
ASSQGIWETQY	11	TRBJ2-5	TRBV18
SANLPNGGSRDEQF	14	TRBJ2-1	TRBV20-1
ASSESCDRSTEAF	13	TRBJ1-1	TRBV10-1
ASSPRVLLAGDISSYEQY	18	TRBJ2-7	TRBV9
ASSTTGGSGNTIY	13	TRBJ1-3	TRBV28
ASSEMRGEQPQH	12	TRBJ1-5	TRBV6-1
ASSAPFVFGELF	12	TRBJ2-2	TRBV12-3/TRBV12-4